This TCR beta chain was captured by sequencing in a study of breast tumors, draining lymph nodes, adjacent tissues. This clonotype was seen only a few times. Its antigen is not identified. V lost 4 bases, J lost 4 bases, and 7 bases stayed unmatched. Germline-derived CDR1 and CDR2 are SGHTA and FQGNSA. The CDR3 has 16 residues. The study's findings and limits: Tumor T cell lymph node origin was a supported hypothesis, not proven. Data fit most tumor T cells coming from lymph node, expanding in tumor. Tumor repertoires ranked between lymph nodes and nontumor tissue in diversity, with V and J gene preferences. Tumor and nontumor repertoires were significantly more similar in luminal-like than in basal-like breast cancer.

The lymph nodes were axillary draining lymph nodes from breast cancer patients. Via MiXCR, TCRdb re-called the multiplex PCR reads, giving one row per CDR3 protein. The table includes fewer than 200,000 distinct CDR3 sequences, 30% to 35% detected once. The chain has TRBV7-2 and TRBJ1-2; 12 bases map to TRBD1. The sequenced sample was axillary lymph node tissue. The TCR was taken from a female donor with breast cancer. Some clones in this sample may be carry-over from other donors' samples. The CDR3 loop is CASSSGQGAFTYGYTF. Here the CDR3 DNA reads TGTGCCAGCAGCTCGGGACAGGGGGCCTTTACCTATGGCTACACCTTC.